Below, 20 T cell receptor beta chains from the same sample are listed, as sequenced in a study of CD8 T cells in ankylosing spondylitis. TCRdb ran MiXCR on the 5' RACE reads and lists one entry per CDR3 protein. The repertoire includes under 950,000 distinct CDR3 sequences, roughly 20% of them detected once, and around 20% sits in the top ten. Their antigens remain unidentified. Study-wide findings and caveats: Eight or nine highly homologous variants formed a TCR beta motif that appeared characteristic of ankylosing spondylitis blood.

Specimen: blood, either unsorted or a sorted T cell fraction (not recorded which). Source of these receptors: a male donor with ankylosing spondylitis.

This clonotype has more than one count but fewer than ten. The chain combines TRBV12-3 or TRBV12-4 with TRBJ2-1, with 7 positions matching TRBD2. CDR3 size: 14 residues. Germline trimming cut 5 bases from V and 3 bases from J; bases unmatched to any gene: 4. The CDR3 DNA reads TGTGCCAGCAGTATTGGACTAGTCTACAATGAGCAGTTCTTC. Amino acids: CASSIGLVYNEQFF.

This clonotype was detected many times. The CDR3 DNA follows: TGTGCCAGCAGCCCCCGACATACGAACACTGAAGCTTTCTTT. It translates to CASSPRHTNTEAFF. The chain couples TRBV3-1 to TRBJ1-1; D call uncertain. This CDR3 is built from 14 residues. Germline CDR1 LGHDT, CDR2 YNNKEL (reference sequence). The V end lost 4 bases, the J end lost 1 base, and 10 bases lay between the germline ends.

The chain links TRBV5-1 to TRBJ2-7; 11 nucleotides line up with TRBD2. This CDR3 is 15 amino acids long. CDR1 is SGHRS, CDR2 YFSETQ, per germline. V lost 7 bases to trimming and J lost 5 bases; unmatched junction nucleotides: 11. The CDR3 DNA follows: TGCGCCAGCTCCCCAGTGGGACTAGCGGTCAACGAGCAGTACTTC. Translated, it gives CASSPVGLAVNEQYF.

This clonotype was picked up a small number of times. J is TRBJ1-3 and V is TRBV4-1, with no clear D. The CDR3 sequence is 15 residues long. Germline CDR1 MGHRA, CDR2 YSYEKL. V lost 0 bases to trimming and J lost 2 bases, with 8 bases between them. The CDR3 region has the DNA TGCGCCAGCAGCCAAGATGAAGGGACTGGAAACACCATATATTTT. It specifies CASSQDEGTGNTIYF.

This clonotype was seen more than once but under ten times. The gene calls are TRBV6-1 and TRBJ1-1; perhaps TRBD1 as D (5 bases). CDR1 is MNHNS, CDR2 SASEGT, per germline. The V end was cut by 6 bases, the J end by 4 bases, with 18 bases between. The CDR3 is 15 amino acids. DNA of the CDR3: TGTGCCAGCAGGCGAGACAGCCCCCAACCCACTGAAGCTTTCTTT. The encoded protein is CASRRDSPQPTEAFF.

The sample holds a few counts of this clonotype. The CDR3 nucleotides read TGTGCCAGCAGCTCTGGGGGCGCAGATACGCAGTATTTT. Protein product: CASSSGGADTQYF. This sequence joins TRBV11-3 and TRBJ2-3; D is perhaps TRBD1 (6 bases). Germline V gene lookup returns CDR1 SGHNT and CDR2 YENEEA. The CDR3 is 13 amino acids. The V end lost 4 bases, the J end lost 4 bases, and 9 bases lay between the germline ends.

This clonotype turned up a few times. This chain joins TRBV20-1 and TRBJ2-7; D may correspond to TRBD1 or TRBD2 (5 bases each). Germline CDR1 and CDR2: DFQATT and SNEGSKA (reference sequence). V lost 7 bases, J lost 2 bases, and 18 bases lay in between. The CDR3 is 14 residues long. CDR3 nucleotides: TGCAGTGTCAGCCCCGGGGCTTCAGCCTACGAGCAGTACTTC. It translates to CSVSPGASAYEQYF.

V gene TRBV6-5 combines with J gene TRBJ1-3, with D unresolved. Germline values: CDR1 MNHEY, CDR2 SVGAGI. Trimming cost V 4 bases and J 0 bases, with 7 bases left between them. The CDR3 totals 14 residues. The CDR3 region is CASSSQRSGNTIYF. CDR3 sequence (DNA): TGTGCCAGCAGTTCCCAGCGCTCTGGAAACACCATATATTTT.

With respect to this clonotype: One end of the junction does not line up with germline, which may come from a read error. The V gene is TRBV6-5, the J gene TRBJ1-1; D unclear. This CDR3 contains 13 residues. Germline V gene data show CDR1 as MNHEY and CDR2 as SVGAGI. The DNA of the CDR3 is TGTGCCAGGAGTTACGGTCCGGGTCGTATAGCTTTCTTT. It yields the protein CARSYGPGRIAFF.

V usage is TRBV24-1 and J usage is TRBJ2-3; TRBD2 matches 9 bases. The CDR3 is made up of 15 amino acids. V was pared by 4 bases and J by 2 bases, with 3 bases of the junction left unmatched. Germline V lookup: CDR1 KGHDR, CDR2 SFDVKD. The CDR3 loop reads CATSDRTSATDTQYF. The DNA of the CDR3 is TGTGCCACCAGTGACCGGACTAGCGCCACAGATACGCAGTATTTT.

A few counts support this clonotype. The J gene is TRBJ1-1, the V gene TRBV2; 9 positions match TRBD1. Germline trimming cut 11 bases from V and 5 bases from J; bases unmatched to any gene: 9. Germline-derived CDR1 and CDR2 are SNHLY and FYNNEI. This CDR3 contains 13 residues. CDR3 nucleotides: TGTGCCTCCACGGGACAGGGTAATACTGAAGCTTTCTTT. This sequence encodes CASTGQGNTEAFF.

This clonotype was counted a few times. V is TRBV20-1 and J is TRBJ2-2; D is unresolved. The germline gives CDR1 DFQATT, CDR2 SNEGSKA (reference sequence). This CDR3 is built from 15 residues. V dropped 3 bases and J dropped 6 bases, with 17 bases sitting between them. This CDR3 reads CSASVVLGSSGELFF. Here the CDR3 DNA reads TGCAGTGCTAGTGTCGTGTTGGGATCCTCCGGGGAGCTGTTTTTT.

Only a few counts were recorded for this clonotype. The rearrangement joins TRBV11-3 to TRBJ2-1; D not resolved. Germline V CDR1 and CDR2: SGHNT, YENEEA. Trimming removed 2 bases from V and 9 bases from J, with 11 bases in between. CDR3 length equals 13 residues. The DNA of the CDR3 is TGTGCCAGCAGCTTATTACCGGAAGGTGAGCAGTTCTTC. Translating gives CASSLLPEGEQFF.

The chain links TRBV4-2 to TRBJ2-1; 8 positions match TRBD2. Germline V gene data show CDR1 as LGHNA and CDR2 as YNFKEQ. The CDR3 totals 16 residues. J was trimmed by 1 base and V by 1 base; bases with no gene match: 3. The CDR3 loop reads CASSQAVAGSYNEQFF. As DNA, the CDR3 is TGTGCCAGCAGCCAAGCGGTAGCGGGGTCCTACAATGAGCAGTTCTTC.

In this sample, this clonotype turned up a few times. The chain is built from TRBV20-1 and TRBJ2-2; D is undetermined. V was trimmed by 3 bases and J by 0 bases, leaving 11 bases between them. Germline values: CDR1 DFQATT, CDR2 SNEGSKA (reference sequence). CDR3 length: 15 amino acids. The CDR3 coding sequence is TGCAGTGCTAGTGGTGCAGCCGCGAACACCGGGGAGCTGTTTTTT. Translating gives CSASGAAANTGELFF.

The V and J genes are TRBV10-1 and TRBJ1-1; D might be TRBD1 (6 bases). Trimming shortened V by 4 bases and J by 2 bases, and 14 bases separated the two germline ends. From germline, CDR1 is WNHNN and CDR2 SYGVQD (reference sequence). The CDR3 has 15 residues. The CDR3 loop is CASSAYGGLNTEAFF. CDR3 nucleotides: TGCGCCAGCAGTGCCTACGGGGGCCTCAACACTGAAGCTTTCTTT.

The genes are TRBV7-2 and TRBJ2-3; 13 bases are a match to TRBD2. This CDR3 has 17 residues. Per germline, CDR1 SGHTA and CDR2 FQGNSA. After removal of 0 bases from V and 10 bases from J, the junction contained 10 bases not matched to a gene. As DNA, the CDR3 is TGTGCCAGCAGCTTAGCAAGTCCGACTAGCGGGAGGATACCGCAGTATTTT. This codes for CASSLASPTSGRIPQYF.

The table lists this clonotype with a few counts. The chain couples TRBV5-1 to TRBJ2-1; tentatively, D is TRBD1 (5 bases). The CDR3 length is 15 residues. The germline V gene encodes CDR1 SGHRS and CDR2 YFSETQ. Trimming left V 0 bases short and J 3 bases short, with 10 bases between. This chain's CDR3 is CASSLGGQFYNEQFF. In DNA, the CDR3 is TGCGCCAGCAGCTTGGGGGGCCAATTCTACAATGAGCAGTTCTTC.

V usage is TRBV6-1 and J usage is TRBJ1-1, with a tentative D call TRBD1 (5 bases). The V and J ends lost 7 bases and 2 bases respectively, with 11 bases between them. The CDR3 sequence is 13 residues long. The germline V gene encodes CDR1 MNHNS and CDR2 SASEGT. The CDR3 nucleotides read TGTGCCAGCACACAGACAGAAAACACTGAAGCTTTCTTT. Residues: CASTQTENTEAFF.

J is TRBJ2-3 and V is TRBV5-5; 10 bases map to TRBD2. The germline V gene encodes CDR1 SGHKS and CDR2 YYEKEE (reference sequence). V was clipped by 2 bases and J by 6 bases; unmatched bases: 9. The CDR3 is 16 amino acids. CDR3 nucleotides: TGTGCCAGCAGCTTACTCGAAGCGGGGGGGGTCGATACGCAGTATTTT. Translating it yields CASSLLEAGGVDTQYF.